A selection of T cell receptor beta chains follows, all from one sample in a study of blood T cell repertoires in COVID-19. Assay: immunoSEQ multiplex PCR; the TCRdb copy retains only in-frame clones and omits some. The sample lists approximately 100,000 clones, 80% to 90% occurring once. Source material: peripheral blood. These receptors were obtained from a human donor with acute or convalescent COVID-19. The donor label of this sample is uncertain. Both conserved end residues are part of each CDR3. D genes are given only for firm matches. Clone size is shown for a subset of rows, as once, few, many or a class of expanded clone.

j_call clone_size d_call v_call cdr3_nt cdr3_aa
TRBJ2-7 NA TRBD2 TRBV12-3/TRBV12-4 TGTGCCAGCGGGGGGGCCTACGAGCAGTACTTC CASGGAYEQYF
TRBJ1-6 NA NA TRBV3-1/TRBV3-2 TGTGCCAGCAGCCAAGGATTGGTGGTCGGTTCACCCCTCCACTTT CASSQGLVVGSPLHF
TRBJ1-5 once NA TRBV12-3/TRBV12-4 TGTGCCAGCAGTCCATACATGAATCAGCCCCAGCATTTT CASSPYMNQPQHF
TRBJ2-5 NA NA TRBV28 TGTGCCAGCAGTTTGGCTAGCATGGAGACCCAGTACTTC CASSLASMETQYF
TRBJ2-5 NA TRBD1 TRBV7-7 TGTGCCAGCAGCTTAGGGACAGGGGCCGGGGAGACCCAGTACTTC CASSLGTGAGETQYF
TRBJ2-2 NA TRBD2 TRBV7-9 TGTGCCAGCAGCACGCTGCCGGGACTAGGGAACACCGGGGAGCTGTTTTTT CASSTLPGLGNTGELFF
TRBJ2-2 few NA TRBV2 TGTGCCAGCAGTGAGCTGGGCAGCAGAAACACCGGGGAGCTGTTTTTT CASSELGSRNTGELFF
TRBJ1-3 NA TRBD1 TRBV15 TGTGCCACCAGCAGAGGGGGACAGGGAACTGGAAACACCATATATTTT CATSRGGQGTGNTIYF
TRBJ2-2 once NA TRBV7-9 TGTGCCAGCAGCTTAGTTCCGGGTACGGGGGACTCTGGCACCGGGGAGCTGTTTTTT CASSLVPGTGDSGTGELFF
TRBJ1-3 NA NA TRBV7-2 TGTGCCAGCAGCCGGGAAAAGGGAACCATATATTTT CASSREKGTIYF
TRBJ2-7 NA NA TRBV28 TGTGCCAGCAACTCACCAGGGCACGAGCAGTACTTC CASNSPGHEQYF
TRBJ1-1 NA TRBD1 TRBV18 TGTGCCAGCTCACCACGGACTACAGGGGACACTGAAGCTTTCTTT CASSPRTTGDTEAFF
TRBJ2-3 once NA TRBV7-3 TGTGCCAGCAGCTTATTTGGAGGAGGGACAGATACGCAGTATTTT CASSLFGGGTDTQYF
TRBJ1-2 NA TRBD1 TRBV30 TGTGCCTGGAGTATTACAGGGGGCTTGGGCTATGGCTACACCTTC CAWSITGGLGYGYTF
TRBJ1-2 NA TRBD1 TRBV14 TGTGCCAGCAGCCAAGAGTTGGAGGGGGCAAATGGCTACACCTTC CASSQELEGANGYTF
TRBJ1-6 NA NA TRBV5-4 TGTGCCAGCAGCTTGGTGCAGGGGAATTCACCCCTCCACTTT CASSLVQGNSPLHF
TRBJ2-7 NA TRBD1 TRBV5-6 TGTGCCAGCAGCCCCCCATCCGGGACAGGGGGCTACGAGCAGTACTTC CASSPPSGTGGYEQYF
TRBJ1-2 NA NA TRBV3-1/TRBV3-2 TGTGCCAGCAGCGAAAACCCCGGGAGCTATGGCTACACCTTC CASSENPGSYGYTF
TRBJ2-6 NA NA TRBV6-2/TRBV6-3 TGTGCCAGCAGTTACAGTCGAGGACAAGCGAACTCTGGGGCCAACGTCCTGACTTTC CASSYSRGQANSGANVLTF
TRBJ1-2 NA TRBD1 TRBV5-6 TGTGCCAGCAGCTTGTGGACAGGAGGGGTCCCTCTGTTGGGCTACACCTTC CASSLWTGGVPLLGYTF
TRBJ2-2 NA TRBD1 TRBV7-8 TGTGCCAGCAGCTTAGGAGAGGGGGCGAGAACCGGGGAGCTGTTTTTT CASSLGEGARTGELFF
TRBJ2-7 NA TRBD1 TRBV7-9 TGTGCCAGCAGCTTAAACAGGGGGCCATCCTACGAGCAGTACTTC CASSLNRGPSYEQYF
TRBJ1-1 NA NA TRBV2 TGTGCCAGCAGTGATCTCTCTAGGCTCTGGCCCACTGAAGCTTTCTTT CASSDLSRLWPTEAFF
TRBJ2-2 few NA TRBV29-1 TGCAGCGTTCTACAGGGCAGGGCGGCCTTCGGGGAGCTGTTTTTT CSVLQGRAAFGELFF
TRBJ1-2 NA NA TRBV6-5 TGTGCCAGCAACATACAGGGATCCTATGGCTACACCTTC CASNIQGSYGYTF
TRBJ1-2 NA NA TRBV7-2 TGTGCCAGCAGCTTAGTAACAGGGAGCTATGGCTACACCTTC CASSLVTGSYGYTF
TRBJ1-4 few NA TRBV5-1 TGCGCCAGCAGCTTGACCCTAAGGACAGCAACTAATGAAAAACTGTTTTTT CASSLTLRTATNEKLFF
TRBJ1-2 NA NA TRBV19 TGTGCCAGCCGATATCCCGGGACACTTTATAACTATGGCTACACCTTC CASRYPGTLYNYGYTF
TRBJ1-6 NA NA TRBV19 TGTGCCAGTAGTATATTTGGCAGCTCCACCGGGAATAATTCACCCCTCCACTTT CASSIFGSSTGNNSPLHF
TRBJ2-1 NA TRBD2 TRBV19 TGTGCCAGTTCCGGACTAGCTTTAGAGCAGTTCTTC CASSGLALEQFF
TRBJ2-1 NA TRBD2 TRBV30 TGTGCCTGGAGTGTAGGACTAGCGGGAGCGGATGAGCAGTTCTTC CAWSVGLAGADEQFF
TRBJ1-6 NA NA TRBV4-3 TGCGCCAGCAGCCAAGAACAGGTTAATAATTCACCCCTCCACTTT CASSQEQVNNSPLHF
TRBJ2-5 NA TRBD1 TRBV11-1 TGTGCCAGCAGCTTAGCCGGGACAGGGCAAGAGACCCAGTACTTC CASSLAGTGQETQYF
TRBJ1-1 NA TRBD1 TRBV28 TGTGCCAGCAGGCCGGGACAGATGAACACTGAAGCTTTCTTT CASRPGQMNTEAFF
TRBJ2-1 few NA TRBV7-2 TGTGCCAGCAGCCCCCGCTATTTAGAAAACAATGAGCAGTTCTTC CASSPRYLENNEQFF
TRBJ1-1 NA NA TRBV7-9 TGTGCCAGCAGCTTAGACTTGGGGCTAGAAGCTTTCTTT CASSLDLGLEAFF
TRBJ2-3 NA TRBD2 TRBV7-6 TGTGCCAGCAGCTTGATAGCGGGGAGCACAGATACGCAGTATTTT CASSLIAGSTDTQYF
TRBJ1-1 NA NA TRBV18 TGTGCCAGCTCACCGGGCGAATCTGAAGCTTTCTTT CASSPGESEAFF
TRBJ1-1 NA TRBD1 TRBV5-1 TGCGCCAGCAGCTTAAGGACAGGGTCGTACACTGAAGCTTTCTTT CASSLRTGSYTEAFF
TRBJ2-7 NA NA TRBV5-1 TGCGCCAGCAGCTTGGGGCCAGGATCCTACGAGCAGTACTTC CASSLGPGSYEQYF